The present T cell receptor beta chain was sequenced within a study of kidney transplant recipient with SARS-CoV-2 infection. The V and J ends lost 5 bases and 3 bases respectively, with 14 bases between them. CDR1 SGHNT and CDR2 YENEEA come from the germline V gene. The CDR3 spans 14 residues. TCRdb re-analysed the reads in MiXCR, keeping a single row per CDR3 protein. Of approximately 240,000 distinct CDR3 sequences in the sample, 29% were seen once. At least ten counts were recorded for this clonotype. Sequencing was performed on a blood sample, taken at baseline and on day 111 from a kidney transplant recipient. The chain uses TRBV11-3 and TRBJ2-7; the D is unclear. The sequence was obtained from a male patient aged 30 to 39 who had COVID-19 and was a kidney transplant recipient. The T cells may partly be graft donor cells. DNA for the CDR3: TGTGCCAGCAGCCCCGGGCCCGGCAGCTACGAGCAGTACTTC. The encoded protein is CASSPGPGSYEQYF.